This T cell receptor beta chain was captured by sequencing in a study of CXCR3-negative and CXCR3-positive naive CD8 T cells. At the level of the study: The TRB read total, approximately 150 million, broke down to about 1.5 +/- 0.3 million reads per library.

Worth noting for this clonotype: Its antigen is undetermined.

Using triplicate sorts, approximately 300,000 cells were collected each time from every CD8+ T cell subset. CD45RO-CCR7+CD27+CD95- marked naive CD8+ T cells. The CDR3 contains 13 residues. Germline CDR1 SGHRS, CDR2 YFSETQ. Each TRB cDNA library was prepared by 5' RACE (with UMI labels). TCRdb processed the 5' RACE reads again and assigns one entry to each CDR3 protein, with no DNA. The sample yields 130,000 to 150,000 distinct CDR3 sequences, of which the top ten take up over 0.25%. Study findings and constraints: Similarly elevated diversity marked both naive subsets, with memory CD8+ cells showing far lower diversity. Naive cells positive for CXCR3 carried more hydrophobic TRB CDR3s than CXCR3-negative ones.

J is TRBJ2-7 and V is TRBV5-1. Sequenced input: naive CXCR3+ CD8+ T cells from blood. The subset here: CD45RO-CCR7+CD27+CD95- naive CD8+ T cells expressing CXCR3 (TNR3+). The clonotype originates from a human donor in good health. Some clones in this sample may be carry-over from other donors' samples. CDR3 residues: CASSLDTSYEQYF. Supplemented by reference TRBV5-1 and TRBJ2-7, the full variable domain reads KAGVTQTPRYLIKTRGQQVTLSCSPISGHRSVSWYQQTPGQGLQFLFEYFSETQRNKGNFPGRFSGRQFSNSRSEMNVSTLELGDSALYLCASSLDTSYEQYFGPGTRLTVT.